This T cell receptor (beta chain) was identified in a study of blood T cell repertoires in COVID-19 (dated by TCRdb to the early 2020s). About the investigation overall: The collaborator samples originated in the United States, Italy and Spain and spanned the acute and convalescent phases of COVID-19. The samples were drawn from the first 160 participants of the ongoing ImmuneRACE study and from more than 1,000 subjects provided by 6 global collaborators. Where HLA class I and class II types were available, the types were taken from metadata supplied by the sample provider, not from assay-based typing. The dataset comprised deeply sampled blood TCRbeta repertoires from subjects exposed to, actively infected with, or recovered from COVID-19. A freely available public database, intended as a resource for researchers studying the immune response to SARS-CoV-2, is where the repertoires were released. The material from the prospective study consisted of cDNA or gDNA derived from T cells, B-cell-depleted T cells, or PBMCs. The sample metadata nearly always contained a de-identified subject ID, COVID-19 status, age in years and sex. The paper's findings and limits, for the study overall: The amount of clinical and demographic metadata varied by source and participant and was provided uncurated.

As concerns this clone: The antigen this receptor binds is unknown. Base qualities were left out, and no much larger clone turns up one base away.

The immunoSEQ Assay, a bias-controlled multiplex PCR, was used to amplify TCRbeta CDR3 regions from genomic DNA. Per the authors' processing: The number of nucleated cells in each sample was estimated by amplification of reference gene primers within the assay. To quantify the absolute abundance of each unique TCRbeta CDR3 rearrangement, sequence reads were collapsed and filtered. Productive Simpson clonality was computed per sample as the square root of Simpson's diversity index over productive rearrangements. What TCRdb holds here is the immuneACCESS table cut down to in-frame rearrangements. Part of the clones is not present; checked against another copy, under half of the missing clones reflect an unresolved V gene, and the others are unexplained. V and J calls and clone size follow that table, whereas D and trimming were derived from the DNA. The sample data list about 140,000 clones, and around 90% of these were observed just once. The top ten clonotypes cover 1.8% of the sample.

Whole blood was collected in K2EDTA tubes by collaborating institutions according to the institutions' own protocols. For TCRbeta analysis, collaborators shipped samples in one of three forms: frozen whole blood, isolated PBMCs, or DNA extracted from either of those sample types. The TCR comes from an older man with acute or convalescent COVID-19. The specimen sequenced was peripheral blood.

In nucleotides, the sequence is TGTGCCAGCAGTTTCTTAGGGGAGGACGAAAAACTGTTTTTT. It is translated as CASSFLGEDEKLFF. The chain is made from TRBV27 and TRBJ1-4, with TRBD1 tentatively as D gene (5 bases match). The junction carries 13 bases between V and J, which are trimmed by 3 bases and 8 bases respectively. The CDR3 runs 14 amino acids, cysteine and phenylalanine included. Only the CDR3 region is kept as DNA, spanning 42 bases read in frame from base 1. For CDR1 and CDR2, the germline V gene (reference sequence) lists MNHEY and SMNVEV.